The table lists the clone carrying this TCR beta chain with a few counts. Its matching antigen is unknown. This sample was taken from a study of spatial heterogeneity in lung cancer. Study findings and constraints: Counts of expanded intratumoral alpha and beta TCRs tracked tumor mutation counts.

CDR1 is MNHEY, CDR2 SMNVEV, per germline (reference sequence). This CDR3 is 15 amino acids long. The V gene lost 7 bases and the J gene lost 10 bases, with 20 bases spanning the gap. Indicated time point: sample taken at primary tumor resection. TCRdb called the 5' RACE reads again in MiXCR, with one record for every CDR3 protein. Of 100,000 to 110,000 distinct CDR3 sequences listed, approximately 4.4% were seen once; the top ten hold about 20%. The chain carries TRBV27 and TRBJ1-6; maybe TRBD1 (6 bases). The source is a male donor with early-stage non-small cell lung cancer. The material was lung tumor tissue, obtained at surgery. DNA of the CDR3: TGTGCCAGCATCTCGTTGGGTGGACAGCGGTCACCCCTCCACTTT. This translates into CASISLGGQRSPLHF.